The 24 T cell receptor beta chains below come from one sample, sequenced in a study of blood T cell repertoires in COVID-19. TCRdb's table, derived via immunoSEQ multiplex PCR, lists solely in-frame clones and lacks some. The sample holds about 160,000 clones, more than 60% seen once. Material for sequencing was peripheral blood. These receptors were obtained from an older man with acute or convalescent COVID-19.

There are a few counts of this clone. The rearrangement joins TRBV6-5 to TRBJ1-5; 7 positions agree with TRBD1. The CDR3 consists of 15 residues. With V trimmed by 5 bases and J by 4 bases, 8 bases remained unmatched. The germline CDR1 and CDR2 sequences are MNHEY and SVGAGI. CDR3 bases: TGTGCCAGCAGTCTCCGGGACAGACCAAATCAGCCCCAGCATTTT. Translating gives CASSLRDRPNQPQHF.

V usage is TRBV19 and J usage is TRBJ1-4, with TRBD1 identical over 11 bases. The CDR3 totals 16 residues. The V segment lost 1 base and the J segment 5 bases; nucleotides outside the gene matches: 3. Germline lookup yields CDR1 LNHDA and CDR2 SQIVND (reference sequence). The CDR3 region has the DNA TGTGCCAGTAGTATAGGCCGGGACAGGGGGAATGAAAAACTGTTTTTT. This sequence encodes CASSIGRDRGNEKLFF. The full variable domain, with the rest looked up from reference TRBV19 and TRBJ1-4, is DGGITQSPKYLFRKEGQNVTLSCEQNLNHDAMYWYRQDPGQGLRLIYYSQIVNDFQKGDIAEGYSVSREKKESFPLTVTSAQKNPTAFYLCASSIGRDRGNEKLFFGSGTQLSVL.

The V gene is TRBV2, the J gene TRBJ1-6; 11 bases are a match to TRBD1. Germline V CDR1 and CDR2: SNHLY, FYNNEI. V shed 5 bases, J shed 10 bases, and the junction held 7 bases outside the gene matches. This CDR3 spans 15 amino acids. The CDR3 protein is CASSSGTGGGSPLHF. DNA of the CDR3: TGTGCCAGCAGTTCCGGGACAGGGGGTGGGTCACCCCTCCACTTT. The full variable domain, its missing parts supplied by reference TRBV2 and TRBJ1-6, is EPEVTQTPSHQVTQMGQEVILRCVPISNHLYFYWYRQILGQKVEFLVSFYNNEISEKSEIFDDQFSVERPDGSNFTLKIRSTKLEDSAMYFCASSSGTGGGSPLHFGNGTRLTVT.

This clone has just a few counts. CDR3 in DNA: TGTGCCAGTAGTATCTCTTCGGGACAGGGGGCTGAAGCTTTCTTT. This encodes CASSISSGQGAEAFF. The rearrangement links TRBV19 to TRBJ1-1; 11 bases align to TRBD1. The junction had 6 bases not matched to a gene; V was cut back by 3 bases and J by 6 bases. Germline CDR1 is LNHDA and CDR2 is SQIVND (reference sequence). This CDR3 has 15 amino acids. Filled out from reference TRBV19 and TRBJ1-1, the complete variable domain reads DGGITQSPKYLFRKEGQNVTLSCEQNLNHDAMYWYRQDPGQGLRLIYYSQIVNDFQKGDIAEGYSVSREKKESFPLTVTSAQKNPTAFYLCASSISSGQGAEAFFGQGTRLTVV.

In this sample, this clone turned up a few times. The CDR3 bases are TGCAGTGCTAGTGCATCCCACGGGAGCAATCAGCCCCAGCATTTT. Translating it yields CSASASHGSNQPQHF. The chain has TRBV20-1 and TRBJ1-5, with D unclear. V lost 3 bases to trimming and J lost 1 base, with 13 bases between them. This CDR3 is 15 amino acids long. From germline, CDR1 is DFQATT and CDR2 SNEGSKA (reference sequence).

The chain recombines TRBV7-9 with TRBJ1-5; 7 bases match TRBD1. The V segment lost 0 bases and the J segment 0 bases; nucleotides outside the gene matches: 8. Germline V gene sequence: CDR1 SEHNR, CDR2 FQNEAQ (reference sequence). The CDR3 covers 18 residues. The CDR3 DNA is TGTGCCAGCAGCTTAGCGGGCAGGGGGAAGGGTAGCAATCAGCCCCAGCATTTT. Residues: CASSLAGRGKGSNQPQHF.

The V call is TRBV5-4, the J call TRBJ2-2; D ambiguous. Trimming stripped 1 base from V and 2 bases from J, with 6 bases between. Germline CDR1 reads SGHNT; CDR2 reads YYREEE (reference sequence). This CDR3 is built from 14 residues. In nucleotides, the CDR3 is TGTGCCAGCAGCTTGAGACATAACACCGGGGAGCTGTTTTTT. As protein: CASSLRHNTGELFF.

This chain links TRBV24-1 with TRBJ2-7; 9 bases are shared with TRBD2. CDR1 is KGHDR and CDR2 is SFDVKD in the germline V gene. The CDR3 length is 15 residues. Trimming cost V 4 bases and J 4 bases; bases outside gene matches: 7. CDR3 coding DNA: TGTGCCACCAGTGAGAATAGCGGGAGCTCGTACGAGCAGTACTTC. It codes for CATSENSGSSYEQYF.

The CDR3 here is CATSDTRDRGWDTQYF. Here the CDR3 DNA reads TGTGCCACCAGTGATACTCGGGACAGGGGGTGGGATACGCAGTATTTT. The J gene is TRBJ2-3, the V gene TRBV24-1; TRBD1 agrees at 11 bases. J gave up 6 bases and V 3 bases, and 7 bases lay outside the gene matches. This CDR3 region has 16 residues. Germline V lookup: CDR1 KGHDR, CDR2 SFDVKD.

This chain connects TRBV5-5 to TRBJ2-2; 15 bases fit TRBD2. Germline CDR1 and CDR2: SGHKS and YYEKEE (reference sequence). This CDR3 is built from 19 residues. V trimming: 4 bases; J trimming: 4 bases; junction bases outside the gene matches: 11. The CDR3 here is CASSPVPGLAGGFTGELFF. The CDR3 coding sequence is TGTGCCAGCAGCCCGGTACCGGGACTAGCGGGGGGCTTCACCGGGGAGCTGTTTTTT.

The J gene is TRBJ2-1, the V gene TRBV29-1; the D gene is possibly TRBD2 (6 bases). V lost 4 bases and J lost 4, with 14 bases in between. Looked up from germline, CDR1 is SQVTM and CDR2 is ANQGSEA. The CDR3 runs to 14 residues. CDR3 in amino acids: CSVGKGGFYNEQFF. The CDR3 coding sequence is TGCAGCGTTGGAAAAGGAGGGTTTTACAATGAGCAGTTCTTC.

The chain joins TRBV19 to TRBJ2-2; a possible D gene is TRBD2 (6 bases). The V gene's germline CDR1 is LNHDA and CDR2 SQIVND (reference sequence). The V gene lost 9 bases and the J gene lost 6 bases, with 17 bases spanning the gap. This CDR3 is built from 14 residues. CDR3 nucleotides: TGTGCCAGCCTAGGAGGGCCGGGGGCCGGGGAGCTGTTTTTT. Translating gives CASLGGPGAGELFF.

The CDR3 nucleotides read TGTGCCAGCAGTGAAGCGGCACAGGTTGGGGAGCAGTACTTC. Amino acid sequence: CASSEAAQVGEQYF. The chain carries TRBV6-1 and TRBJ2-7, with D possibly TRBD1 on 5 matching bases. Trimming shortened V by 0 bases and J by 7 bases, and 13 bases separated the two germline ends. The CDR3 loop spans 14 amino acids. Germline V CDR1 and CDR2: MNHNS, SASEGT.

The V gene is TRBV7-8, the J gene TRBJ1-4, with D unclear. Germline V gene data show CDR1 as SGHVS and CDR2 as FQNEAQ. CDR3 length: 16 amino acids. Trimming stripped 5 bases from V and 0 bases from J, with 13 bases between. The CDR3 reads CASSKNTVATNEKLFF. CDR3 nucleotides: TGTGCCAGCAGCAAGAACACCGTTGCAACTAATGAAAAACTGTTTTTT.

The chain combines TRBV10-3 with TRBJ1-1, with D uncertain. Trimming removed 4 bases at V and 3 bases at J, with 18 bases between. The germline V gene encodes CDR1 ENHRY and CDR2 SYGVKD. This CDR3 region has 16 residues. CDR3 nucleotide sequence: TGTGCCATCAGTGCTACTCTGACAAATTCGGACACTGAAGCTTTCTTT. This sequence encodes CAISATLTNSDTEAFF.

The gene calls are TRBV9 and TRBJ2-7, with 7 positions matching TRBD1. CDR1 is SGDLS, CDR2 YYNGEE, per germline. This CDR3 has 15 amino acids. The junction had 8 bases not matched to a gene; V was cut back by 3 bases and J by 2 bases. This CDR3 reads CASSALGQEAYEQYF. The CDR3 region has the DNA TGTGCCAGCAGCGCCCTCGGACAGGAAGCCTACGAGCAGTACTTC.

The J gene is TRBJ2-7, the V gene TRBV5-1; 7 bases align to TRBD1. The V gene's germline CDR1 is SGHRS and CDR2 YFSETQ. The CDR3 contains 16 residues. Unmatched junction bases numbered 9, after V lost 0 bases and J lost 3 bases. CDR3 sequence reads: CASSLGQGQSGYEQYF. For the CDR3, the DNA is TGCGCCAGCAGCTTGGGACAGGGACAGTCCGGCTACGAGCAGTACTTC.

This sequence joins TRBV14 and TRBJ1-1; unclear D gene. Trimming shortened V by 4 bases and J by 1 base, and 10 bases separated the two germline ends. The CDR3 is 14 residues long. Germline V CDR1 and CDR2: SGHDN, FVKESK. CDR3 in amino acids: CASSPGSWNTEAFF. Written as DNA, the CDR3 is TGTGCCAGCAGCCCGGGGAGTTGGAACACTGAAGCTTTCTTT.

The CDR3 reads CASSFIGKETQYF. CDR3 bases: TGTGCCAGCAGCTTTATCGGTAAAGAGACCCAGTACTTC. V usage is TRBV7-2 and J usage is TRBJ2-5, with no clear D. Trimming pared 3 bases from V and 3 bases from J, leaving 8 bases between. This CDR3 comprises 13 residues. Germline V gene data show CDR1 as SGHTA and CDR2 as FQGNSA. Complete variable domain (other parts from reference TRBV7-2 and TRBJ2-5): GAGVSQSPSNKVTEKGKDVELRCDPISGHTALYWYRQSLGQGLEFLIYFQGNSAPDKSGLPSDRFSAERTGGSVSTLTIQRTQQEDSAVYLCASSFIGKETQYFGPGTRLLVL.

The V and J genes are TRBV5-1 and TRBJ2-1, with 10 bases that match TRBD2. Per the germline V gene, CDR1 is SGHRS and CDR2 is YFSETQ. This CDR3 is built from 16 residues. Trimming cost V 5 bases and J 1 base; bases outside gene matches: 6. The CDR3 protein is CASSASGSGSYNEQFF. CDR3 DNA sequence: TGCGCCAGCAGTGCTAGCGGGAGTGGGTCCTACAATGAGCAGTTCTTC.

J is TRBJ2-5 and V is TRBV18; 9 bases fit TRBD1. V lost 0 bases, J lost 4 bases, and 12 bases stayed unmatched. This CDR3 is built from 18 residues. Germline CDR1 is KGHSH and CDR2 is LQKENI. The CDR3 region is CASSPPRGQGRVRETQYF. The CDR3 bases are TGTGCCAGCTCACCACCCAGGGGACAGGGTCGGGTAAGAGAGACCCAGTACTTC. Drawing the rest from reference TRBV18 and TRBJ2-5, the complete variable domain is NAGVMQNPRHLVRRRGQEARLRCSPMKGHSHVYWYRQLPEEGLKFMVYLQKENIIDESGMPKERFSAEFPKEGPSILRIQQVVRGDSAAYFCASSPPRGQGRVRETQYFGPGTRLLVL.

The chain has TRBV7-9 and TRBJ1-5, with 12 nucleotides matching TRBD1. Germline values: CDR1 SEHNR, CDR2 FQNEAQ (reference sequence). The CDR3 runs 18 residues. V dropped 4 bases and J dropped 2; count of bases not matched to a gene: 9. The CDR3 is CASSSGTGGADGNQPQHF. The CDR3 coding sequence is TGTGCCAGCAGCTCCGGGACAGGGGGCGCAGACGGCAATCAGCCCCAGCATTTT.

V is TRBV2 and J is TRBJ1-2, with 11 bases that match TRBD1. The CDR3 runs 14 residues. Trimming removed 1 base from V and 6 bases from J; junction bases left unmatched: 1. The V gene's germline CDR1 is SNHLY and CDR2 FYNNEI. The CDR3 DNA reads as TGTGCCAGCAGTGAAGGGGACAGGGGGGATGGCTACACCTTC. Encoded protein: CASSEGDRGDGYTF. Looking up the rest from reference TRBV2 and TRBJ1-2 gives the full variable domain: EPEVTQTPSHQVTQMGQEVILRCVPISNHLYFYWYRQILGQKVEFLVSFYNNEISEKSEIFDDQFSVERPDGSNFTLKIRSTKLEDSAMYFCASSEGDRGDGYTFGSGTRLTVV.

The count of this clone is one. This rearrangement joins TRBV5-1 to TRBJ2-3, with 10 bases identical to TRBD2. CDR3 length equals 15 residues. Germline V gene lookup returns CDR1 SGHRS and CDR2 YFSETQ. V lost 2 bases and J lost 1; bases outside the gene matches: 1. The CDR3 DNA follows: TGCGCCAGCAGCTTCACTAGCGGGGGCACAGATACGCAGTATTTT. Translating it yields CASSFTSGGTDTQYF.